This T cell receptor (beta chain) appears in the sequencing data of a study of shared T cell receptors in the human thymus. Assay used: immunoSEQ multiplex PCR; TCRdb lists only in-frame clones, some missing. The data show hundreds of thousands of clones, roughly 85% seen once. These data were also reused for a study on human thymus T cells.

The clonotype comes from a girl in the first two years of life with a congenital heart defect. Sequences were obtained from thymocytes.

This CDR3 is CASSSTTGDGYEQYF. CDR3 DNA: TGTGCCAGCAGCTCTACTACAGGGGACGGCTACGAGCAGTACTTC. The gene calls are TRBV6-6 and TRBJ2-7, with 7 nucleotides matching TRBD1. The CDR3 runs 15 residues. CDR1 is MNHNY and CDR2 is SVGAGI in the germline V gene (reference sequence). V lost 6 bases and J lost 3; bases outside the gene matches: 11.